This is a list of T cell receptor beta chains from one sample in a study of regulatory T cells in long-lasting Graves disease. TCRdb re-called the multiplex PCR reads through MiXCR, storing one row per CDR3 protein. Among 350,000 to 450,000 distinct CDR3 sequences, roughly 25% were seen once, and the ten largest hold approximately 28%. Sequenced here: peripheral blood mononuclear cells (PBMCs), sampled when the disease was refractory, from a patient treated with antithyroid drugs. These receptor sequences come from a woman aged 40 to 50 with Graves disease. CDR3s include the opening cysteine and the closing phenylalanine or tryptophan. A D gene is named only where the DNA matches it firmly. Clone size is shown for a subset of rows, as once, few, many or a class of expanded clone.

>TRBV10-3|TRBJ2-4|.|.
TGTGCCATCAGTGAACCCTACCGGGTAGGGGAAAACATTCAGTACTTC
CAISEPYRVGENIQYF
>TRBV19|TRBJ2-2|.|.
TGTGCCAGCCTACAGGGCGGGAACGGGGAGCTGTTTTTT
CASLQGGNGELFF
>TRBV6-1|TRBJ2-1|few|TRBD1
TGTGCCAGCAGTGAATCGGACAGGGACAATGAGCAGTTCTTC
CASSESDRDNEQFF
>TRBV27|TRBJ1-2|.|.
TGTGCCAGCAGTTTTGAGGGGCGAGGTTCGCGCTACACCTTC
CASSFEGRGSRYTF
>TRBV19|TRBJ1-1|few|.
TGTGCCAGCTTGAATCTGGGGGCAATCACTGAAGCTTTCTTT
CASLNLGAITEAFF
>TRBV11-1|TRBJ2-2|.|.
TGTGCCAGCAGCCGAGTGAGGGTATCGTCCGGGGAGCTGTTTTTT
CASSRVRVSSGELFF
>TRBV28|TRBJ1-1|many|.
TGTGCCAGCAGTTTAGATGGCCCAGCCACTGAAGCTTTCTTT
CASSLDGPATEAFF
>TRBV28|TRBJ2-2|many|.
TGTGCCAGCAGTCCTAGACTATCGAACACCGGGGAGCTGTTTTTT
CASSPRLSNTGELFF
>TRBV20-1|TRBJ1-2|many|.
TGCAGTGCCATTCTGGACAGTGACTATGGCTACACCTTC
CSAILDSDYGYTF
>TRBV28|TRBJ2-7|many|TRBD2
TGTGCCAGCACGACTAGCGGGTTGTTCTCCTACGAGCAGTACTTC
CASTTSGLFSYEQYF
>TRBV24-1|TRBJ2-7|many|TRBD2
TGTGCCACCAGTGATTTGAGCGGGAGAGGAACGTACGAGCAGTACTTC
CATSDLSGRGTYEQYF
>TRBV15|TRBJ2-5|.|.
TGTGCCACCAGCAGAGATTTTGGGGGAAGAGAGACCCAGTACTTC
CATSRDFGGRETQYF
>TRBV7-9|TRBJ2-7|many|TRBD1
TGTGCCAGCAGCCCCAGGGGGAGCTCCTACGAGCAGTACTTC
CASSPRGSSYEQYF
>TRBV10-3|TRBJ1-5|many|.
TGTGCCATCAGTTCAGATGACCCGCGGCCCCAGCATTTT
CAISSDDPRPQHF
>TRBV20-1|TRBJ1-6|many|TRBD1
TGCAGTGCTAGACCGGGACAGGGTAATTCACCCCTCCACTTT
CSARPGQGNSPLHF
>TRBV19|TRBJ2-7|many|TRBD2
TGTGCCAGTAGTTCCGCCGGGACTAGCGCCTACGAGCAGTACTTC
CASSSAGTSAYEQYF
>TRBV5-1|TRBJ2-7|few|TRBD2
TGCGCCAGCAGCGAAGGGACTAGCGGGAGTGGATTCTACGAGCAGTACTTC
CASSEGTSGSGFYEQYF
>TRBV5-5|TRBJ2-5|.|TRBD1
TGTGCCAGCAGCTTTTGGCTCGACAGGGCCCAAGAGACCCAGTACTTC
CASSFWLDRAQETQYF
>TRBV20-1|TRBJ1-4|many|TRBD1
TGCAGTGCGGAGGTGACAGGGTTGAATGAAAAACTGTTTTTT
CSAEVTGLNEKLFF
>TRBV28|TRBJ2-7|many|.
TGTGCCAGCAGTTTTTACTCCGGGACTCAAGGGATGAGCTACGAGCAGTACTTC
CASSFYSGTQGMSYEQYF
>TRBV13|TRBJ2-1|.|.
TGTGCCAGCAGCCCCCAGACCCTCAATGAGCAGTTCTTC
CASSPQTLNEQFF
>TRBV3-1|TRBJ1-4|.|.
TGTGCCAGCAGCCGCTTACAGGGCAGGGGAGAAAAACTGTTTTTT
CASSRLQGRGEKLFF
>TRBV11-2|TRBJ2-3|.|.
TGTGCCAGTAGTATAGCCGGGACGTATCGCACAGATACGCAGTATTTT
CASSIAGTYRTDTQYF
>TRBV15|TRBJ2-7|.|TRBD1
TGTGCCACCAGCAGAGAGGTGGGACAGGGTATCAACGAGCAGTACTTC
CATSREVGQGINEQYF
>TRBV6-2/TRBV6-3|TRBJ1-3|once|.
TGTGCCGGCAGCGAACCAGGGGCTGGAAACACCATATATTTT
CAGSEPGAGNTIYF
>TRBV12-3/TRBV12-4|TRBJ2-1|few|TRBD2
TGTGCCAGCAGGCTAGCGGGAGGGACCTACAATGAGCAGTTCTTC
CASRLAGGTYNEQFF
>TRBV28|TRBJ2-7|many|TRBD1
TGTGCCAGCAGTTTACCCACAGGGGTAGACGAGCAGTACTTC
CASSLPTGVDEQYF
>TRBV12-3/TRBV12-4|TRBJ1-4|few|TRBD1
TGTGCCAGCAGTTTTCTGGGACAGGAGAATGAAAAACTGTTTTTT
CASSFLGQENEKLFF
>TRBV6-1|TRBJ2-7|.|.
TGTGCCAGCAGTGAGGTAGACAGCAGGTCCTACGAGCAGTACTTC
CASSEVDSRSYEQYF
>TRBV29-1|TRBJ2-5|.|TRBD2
TGCAGCGCCCGGACTAGCGGGAGGGCTGAGACCCAGTACTTC
CSARTSGRAETQYF
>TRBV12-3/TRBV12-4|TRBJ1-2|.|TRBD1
TGTGCCAGCAGTTTAGGGACAGGGATGTATGGCTACACCTTC
CASSLGTGMYGYTF
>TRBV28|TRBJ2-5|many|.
TGTGCCAGCAGTCCTAGGGGGACCGCCCGCGGGGAGACCCAGTACTTC
CASSPRGTARGETQYF
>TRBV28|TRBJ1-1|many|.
TGTGCCAGCAGCTTGACAGGCTCAATGAACACTGAAGCTTTCTTT
CASSLTGSMNTEAFF
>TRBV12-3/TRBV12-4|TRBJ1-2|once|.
TGTGCCAGCAGGGGGGGAAGGGCCTACACCTTC
CASRGGRAYTF
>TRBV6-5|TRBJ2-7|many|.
TGTGCCAGCAGTTACGGCCCAGGCTCCTACGAGCAGTACTTC
CASSYGPGSYEQYF
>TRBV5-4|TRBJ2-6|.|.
TGTGCCAGCAGCCCTTATTCGGCTCCTAGCTCTGGGGCCAACGTCCTGACTTTC
CASSPYSAPSSGANVLTF
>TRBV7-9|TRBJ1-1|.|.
TGTGCCAGCAGCCCAGAAAGCCCTTGGAGTCCCCTGGCTGAAGCTTTCTTT
CASSPESPWSPLAEAFF
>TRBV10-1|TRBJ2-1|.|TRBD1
TGCGCCAGCAGTGATAGGGACAGGGGCTATGAGCAGTTCTTC
CASSDRDRGYEQFF
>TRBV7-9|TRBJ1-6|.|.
TGTGCCAGCAGCGCGTTGGACCGCTTGAGCTCCTATAATTCACCCCTCCACTTT
CASSALDRLSSYNSPLHF
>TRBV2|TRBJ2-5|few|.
TGTGCCAGCAACAGGGATGGGGCGGAGACCCAGTACTTC
CASNRDGAETQYF
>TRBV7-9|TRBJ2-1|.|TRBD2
TGTGCCAGCAGCTTAGCATCCCTAGGACTAGCGGTCAACAATGAGCAGTTCTTC
CASSLASLGLAVNNEQFF
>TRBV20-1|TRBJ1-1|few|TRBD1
TGCAGTGGTCCGGGACAGGGTTGGAGCACTGAAGCTTTCTTT
CSGPGQGWSTEAFF
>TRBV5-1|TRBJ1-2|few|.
TGCGCCAGCAGCGCCGGAGGACTCCCGGCGGACTATGGCTACACCTTC
CASSAGGLPADYGYTF
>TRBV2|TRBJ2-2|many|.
TGTGCCAGCAGGGCGGGACAGATCCCAATTCTACTCACCGGGGAGCTGTTTTTT
CASRAGQIPILLTGELFF
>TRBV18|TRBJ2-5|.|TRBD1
TGTGCCAGCTCAGCCCAGGGGGAAGAGACCCAGTACTTC
CASSAQGEETQYF
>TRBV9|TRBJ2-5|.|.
TGTGCCAGCAACACAGGAACAGAGACCCAGTACTTC
CASNTGTETQYF
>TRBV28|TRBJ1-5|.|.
TGTGCCAGCTTTTCGGTCTGGGGGCGCGGGGATCAGCCCCAGCATTTT
CASFSVWGRGDQPQHF
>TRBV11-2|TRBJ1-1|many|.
TGTGCCAGCAGCTATGGGACCTATGAGGGGACTGAAGCTTTCTTT
CASSYGTYEGTEAFF
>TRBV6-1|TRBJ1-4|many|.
TGTGCCAGCAGTGAACTACGGCTGAATGAAAAACTGTTTTTT
CASSELRLNEKLFF
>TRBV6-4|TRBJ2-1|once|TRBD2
TGTGCCAGCAGTCCCATCGGTCTAGCGGGATTGGATGAGCAGTTCTTC
CASSPIGLAGLDEQFF